This TCR beta chain was sequenced for a study of CD4+ T cells in melanoma. TCRdb keeps only in-frame clones here, not all; method: immunoSEQ multiplex PCR. The sample lists about 110,000 clones, approximately 90% occurring once. Germline V CDR1 and CDR2: MGHRA, YSYEKL. This CDR3 has 16 amino acids. The junction had 5 bases not matched to a gene; V was cut back by 4 bases and J by 3 bases. The origin of this receptor is a human donor with melanoma. Sequenced material: peripheral blood. The chain carries TRBV4-1 and TRBJ2-2; 10 bases fit TRBD2. CDR3 nucleotides: TGCGCCAGCAGCCCGAGCGGGAGGGGCGACACCGGGGAGCTGTTTTTT. Its translation is CASSPSGRGDTGELFF.